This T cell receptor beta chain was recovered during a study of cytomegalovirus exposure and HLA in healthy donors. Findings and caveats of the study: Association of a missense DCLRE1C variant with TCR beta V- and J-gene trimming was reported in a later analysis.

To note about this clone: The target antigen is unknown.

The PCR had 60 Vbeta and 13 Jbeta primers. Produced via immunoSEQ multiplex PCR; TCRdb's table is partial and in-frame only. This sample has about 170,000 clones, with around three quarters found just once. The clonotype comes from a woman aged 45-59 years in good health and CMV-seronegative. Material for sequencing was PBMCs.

CDR3 in DNA: TGTGCCAGCAGCGTAGGTGCAGAGAACACCGGGGAGCTGTTTTTT. Translated: CASSVGAENTGELFF. The chain combines TRBV9 with TRBJ2-2; D unclear. The CDR3 runs 15 residues. CDR1 is SGDLS and CDR2 is YYNGEE in the germline V gene. Trimming removed 0 bases from V and 1 base from J, with 7 bases in between.